The present TCR beta chain was sequenced within a study of T-cell reconstitution after alpha-beta-depleted transplantation in children. The CDR3 covers 15 residues. The V end lost 5 bases, the J end lost 2 bases, and 14 bases lay between the germline ends. Germline loops: CDR1 MRHNA, CDR2 SNTAGT. This clonotype came up a few times. As it was prepared, the TCRbeta library received unique molecular identifiers. Each CDR3 protein is one row after TCRdb ran MiXCR on the PCR reads. The sample shows 400,000 to 500,000 distinct CDR3 sequences, 11% of them seen only once. The source of this sequence is a human donor who donated a stem cell graft to a child with acute myeloid leukemia. The chain carries TRBV6-4 and TRBJ2-3, with D possibly TRBD2 on 6 matching bases. The specimen comprised PBMCs from the stem cell graft donor, sampled from the stem cell graft. The CDR3 DNA sequence: TGTGCCAGCAGTCCCTTGCGGGGAGACACAGATACGCAGTATTTT. This gives the protein CASSPLRGDTDTQYF.